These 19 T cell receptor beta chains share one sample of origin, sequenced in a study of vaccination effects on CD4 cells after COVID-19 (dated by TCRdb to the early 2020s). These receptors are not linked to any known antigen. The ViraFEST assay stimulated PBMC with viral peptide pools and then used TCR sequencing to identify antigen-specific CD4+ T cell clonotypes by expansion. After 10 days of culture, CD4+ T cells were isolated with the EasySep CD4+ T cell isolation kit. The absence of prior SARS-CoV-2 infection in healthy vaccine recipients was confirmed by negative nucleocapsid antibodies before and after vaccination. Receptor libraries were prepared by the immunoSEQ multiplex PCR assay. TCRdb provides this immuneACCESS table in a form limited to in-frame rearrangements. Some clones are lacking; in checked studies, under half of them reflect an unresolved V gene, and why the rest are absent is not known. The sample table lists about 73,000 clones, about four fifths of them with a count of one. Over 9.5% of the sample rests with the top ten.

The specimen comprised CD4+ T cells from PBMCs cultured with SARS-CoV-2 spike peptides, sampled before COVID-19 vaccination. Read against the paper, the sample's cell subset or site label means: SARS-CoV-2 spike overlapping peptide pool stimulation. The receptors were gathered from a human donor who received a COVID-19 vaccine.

CDR3 nucleotide sequence: TGCGCCAGCAGAGTGGCTAGCGGAAGCCAAGAGACCCAGTACTTC. Translation: CASRVASGSQETQYF. The chain couples TRBV5-1 to TRBJ2-5; TRBD2 agrees at 7 bases. The CDR3 is 15 amino acids. From germline, CDR1 is SGHRS and CDR2 YFSETQ. J gave up 1 base and V 5 bases, and 8 bases lay outside the gene matches.

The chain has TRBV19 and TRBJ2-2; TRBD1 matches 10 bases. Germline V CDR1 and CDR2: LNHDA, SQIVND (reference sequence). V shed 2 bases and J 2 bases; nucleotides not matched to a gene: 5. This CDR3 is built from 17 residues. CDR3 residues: CASSIPDRGRNTGELFF. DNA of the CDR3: TGTGCCAGTAGTATACCCGACAGGGGGCGAAACACCGGGGAGCTGTTTTTT. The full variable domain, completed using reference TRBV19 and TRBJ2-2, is DGGITQSPKYLFRKEGQNVTLSCEQNLNHDAMYWYRQDPGQGLRLIYYSQIVNDFQKGDIAEGYSVSREKKESFPLTVTSAQKNPTAFYLCASSIPDRGRNTGELFFGEGSRLTVL.

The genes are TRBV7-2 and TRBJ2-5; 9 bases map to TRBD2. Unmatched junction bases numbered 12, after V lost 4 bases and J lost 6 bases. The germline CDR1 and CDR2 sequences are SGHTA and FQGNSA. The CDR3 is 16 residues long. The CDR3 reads CASSSRVVAGEKTQYF. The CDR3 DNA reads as TGTGCCAGCAGCTCTCGCGTGGTAGCGGGGGAGAAGACCCAGTACTTC.

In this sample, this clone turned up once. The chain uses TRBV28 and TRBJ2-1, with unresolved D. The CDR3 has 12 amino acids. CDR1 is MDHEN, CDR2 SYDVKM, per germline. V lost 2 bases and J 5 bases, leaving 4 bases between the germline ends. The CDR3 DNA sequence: TGTGCCAGCAGTTTACTTAACAATGAGCAGTTCTTC. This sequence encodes CASSLLNNEQFF.

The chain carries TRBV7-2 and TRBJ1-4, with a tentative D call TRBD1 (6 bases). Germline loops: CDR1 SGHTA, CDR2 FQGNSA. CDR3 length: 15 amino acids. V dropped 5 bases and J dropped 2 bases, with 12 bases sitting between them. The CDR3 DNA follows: TGTGCCAGCAGCCCTCAGGGGCGGACTAATGAAAAACTGTTTTTT. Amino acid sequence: CASSPQGRTNEKLFF.

CDR3 protein: CASTEGGLVGTEAFF. Written as DNA, the CDR3 is TGTGCCAGCACCGAAGGGGGCCTAGTGGGGACTGAAGCTTTCTTT. The chain employs TRBV27 and TRBJ1-1, with 7 bases aligning to TRBD1. Germline lookup yields CDR1 MNHEY and CDR2 SMNVEV (reference sequence). This CDR3 contains 15 residues. V lost 7 bases to trimming and J lost 5 bases; unmatched junction nucleotides: 13.

CDR3: CASRAGQGAADTQYF. CDR3 DNA sequence: TGTGCCAGCAGGGCAGGACAGGGGGCCGCAGATACGCAGTATTTT. V and J are TRBV6-5 and TRBJ2-3, with 11 bases matching TRBD1. From germline, CDR1 is MNHEY and CDR2 SVGAGI. This CDR3 is 15 amino acids long. V trimming: 6 bases; J trimming: 4 bases; junction bases outside the gene matches: 6.

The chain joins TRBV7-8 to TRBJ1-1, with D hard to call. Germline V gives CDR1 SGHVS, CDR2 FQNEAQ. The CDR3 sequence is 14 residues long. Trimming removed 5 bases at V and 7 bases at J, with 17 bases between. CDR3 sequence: CASSHTGRRIEAFF. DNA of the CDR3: TGTGCCAGCAGCCACACGGGCAGGAGGATTGAAGCTTTCTTT.

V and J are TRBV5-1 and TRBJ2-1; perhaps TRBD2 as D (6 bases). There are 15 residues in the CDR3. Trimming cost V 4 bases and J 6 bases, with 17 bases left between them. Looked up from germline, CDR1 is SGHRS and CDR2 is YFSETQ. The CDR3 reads CASSPAIGGFNEQFF. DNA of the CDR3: TGCGCCAGCAGCCCAGCTATCGGGGGTTTCAATGAGCAGTTCTTC.

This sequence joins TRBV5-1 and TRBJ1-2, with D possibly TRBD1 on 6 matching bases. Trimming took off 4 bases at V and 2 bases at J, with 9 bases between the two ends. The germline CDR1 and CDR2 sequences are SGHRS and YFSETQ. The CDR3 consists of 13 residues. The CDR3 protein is CASSEDRNYGYTF. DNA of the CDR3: TGCGCCAGCAGCGAGGACAGAAACTATGGCTACACCTTC.

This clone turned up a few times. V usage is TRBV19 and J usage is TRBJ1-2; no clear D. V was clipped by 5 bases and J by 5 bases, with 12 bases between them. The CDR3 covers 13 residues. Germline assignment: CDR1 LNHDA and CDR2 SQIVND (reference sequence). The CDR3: CASSPRTLYGYTF. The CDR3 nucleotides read TGTGCCAGTAGTCCGCGGACTTTATATGGCTACACCTTC.

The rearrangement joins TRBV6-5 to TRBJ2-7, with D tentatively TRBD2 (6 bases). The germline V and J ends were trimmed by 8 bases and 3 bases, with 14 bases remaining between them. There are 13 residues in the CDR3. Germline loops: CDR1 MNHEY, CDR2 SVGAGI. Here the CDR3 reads CASSGGRGYEQYV. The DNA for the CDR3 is TGTGCCAGCTCTGGGGGGAGAGGCTACGAGCAGTACGTC.

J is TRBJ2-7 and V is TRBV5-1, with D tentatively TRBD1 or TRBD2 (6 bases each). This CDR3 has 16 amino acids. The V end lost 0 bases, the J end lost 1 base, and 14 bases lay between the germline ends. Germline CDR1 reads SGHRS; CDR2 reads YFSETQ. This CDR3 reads CASSLAPGASSYEQYV. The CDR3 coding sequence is TGCGCCAGCAGCTTGGCCCCGGGGGCCTCGTCCTACGAGCAGTACGTC.

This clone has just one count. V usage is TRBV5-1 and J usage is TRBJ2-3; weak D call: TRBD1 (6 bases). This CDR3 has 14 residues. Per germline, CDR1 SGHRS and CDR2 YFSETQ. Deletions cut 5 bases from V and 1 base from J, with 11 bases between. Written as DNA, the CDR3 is TGCGCCAGCAGACGGACAGAGGGCACAGATACGCAGTATTTT. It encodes CASRRTEGTDTQYF.

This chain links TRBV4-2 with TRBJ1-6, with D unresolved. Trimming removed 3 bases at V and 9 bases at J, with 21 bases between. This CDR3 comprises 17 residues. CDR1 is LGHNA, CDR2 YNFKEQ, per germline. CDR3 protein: CASSHSSDRLTSSPLHF. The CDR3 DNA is TGTGCCAGCAGCCATAGTTCCGATAGGCTGACAAGTTCACCCCTCCACTTT.

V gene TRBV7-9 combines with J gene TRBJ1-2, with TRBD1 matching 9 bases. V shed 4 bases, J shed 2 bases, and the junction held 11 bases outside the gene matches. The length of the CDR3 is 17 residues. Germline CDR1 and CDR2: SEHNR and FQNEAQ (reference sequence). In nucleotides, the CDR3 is TGTGCCAGCAGCTCAGGAGGGACAGGGTCAGTGAACTATGGCTACACCTTC. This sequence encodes CASSSGGTGSVNYGYTF.

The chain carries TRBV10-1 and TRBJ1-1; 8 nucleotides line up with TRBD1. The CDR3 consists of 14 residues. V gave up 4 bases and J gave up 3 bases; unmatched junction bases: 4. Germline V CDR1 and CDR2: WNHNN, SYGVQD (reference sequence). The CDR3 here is CASSVAQGDTEAFF. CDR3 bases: TGCGCCAGCAGTGTGGCACAGGGGGACACTGAAGCTTTCTTT.

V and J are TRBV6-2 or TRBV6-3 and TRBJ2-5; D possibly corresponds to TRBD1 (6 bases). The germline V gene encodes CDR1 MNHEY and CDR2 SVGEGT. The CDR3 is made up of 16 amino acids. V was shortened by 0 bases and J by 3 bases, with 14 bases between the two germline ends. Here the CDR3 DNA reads TGTGCCAGCAGTTACTCTATTACTCGGGACAAAGAGACCCAGTACTTC. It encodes CASSYSITRDKETQYF.

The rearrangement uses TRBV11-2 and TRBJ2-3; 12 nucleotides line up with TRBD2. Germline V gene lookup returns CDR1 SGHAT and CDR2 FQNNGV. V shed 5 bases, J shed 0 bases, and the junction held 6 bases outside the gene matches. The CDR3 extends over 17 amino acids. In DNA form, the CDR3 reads TGTGCCAGCAGCACCGGACTAGCGGGGTCGAGCACAGATACGCAGTATTTT. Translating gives CASSTGLAGSSTDTQYF.